Listed below are T cell receptor beta chains from one sample, sequenced in a study of blood T cells in healthy people across ages. From the 5' RACE reads, TCRdb called clonotypes with MiXCR, one entry per CDR3 protein. The sample lists 1.6 million or so distinct CDR3 sequences; roughly 32% were seen once. Input material: blood. Every receptor here comes from a woman aged 25 to 45 in good health. CDR3s include the opening cysteine and the closing phenylalanine or tryptophan. A D gene is named only where the DNA matches it firmly. A row's size may be missing; if present it is once, few, many or a size class.

TRBD1	TRBV7-2	many	TRBJ2-5	TGTGCCAGCAGCTCCGGGGACAGGCGTCAAGAGACCCAGTACTTC	CASSSGDRRQETQYF
.	TRBV27	.	TRBJ2-7	TGTGCCAGCTCGACCGGGAACGCCGACCCCTACGAGCAGTACTTC	CASSTGNADPYEQYF
.	TRBV3-1	.	TRBJ2-1	TGTGCCAGCACCTTAGGAGAGTCGGGTGAGCAGTTCTTC	CASTLGESGEQFF
.	TRBV20-1	.	TRBJ2-1	TGCAGTGCTAGAGATTCCCACGGGAGTTCCTACAATGAGCAGTTCTTC	CSARDSHGSSYNEQFF
TRBD1	TRBV10-3	.	TRBJ2-1	TGTGCCATCAGGGGGACAGGGGTCGTCAATGAGCAGTTCTTC	CAIRGTGVVNEQFF
.	TRBV20-1	.	TRBJ2-7	TGCAGTGCTAGAGGTGGCAGGGGGGCCTACGAGCAGTACTTC	CSARGGRGAYEQYF
.	TRBV12-3/TRBV12-4	.	TRBJ1-6	TGTGCCAGCAGCGCAGGGAGGTCACCCCTCCACTTT	CASSAGRSPLHF
TRBD1	TRBV5-1	.	TRBJ2-7	TGCGCCAGCAGCCCGTGGTTGGACAGGGATGAAGCTTACGAGCAGTACTTC	CASSPWLDRDEAYEQYF
TRBD2	TRBV2	.	TRBJ2-3	TGTGCCAGCAGTCGACTAGCGGGGGGGGGTAGCACAGATACGCAGTATTTT	CASSRLAGGGSTDTQYF
TRBD2	TRBV20-1	few	TRBJ2-7	TGCAGTGCTAGGGGAGCGGGAGAGGGCTACGAGCAGTACTTC	CSARGAGEGYEQYF
.	TRBV6-6	few	TRBJ2-3	TGTGCCAGCACCCCCCGTCCCGATACGCAGTATTTT	CASTPRPDTQYF
TRBD2	TRBV11-3	once	TRBJ2-1	TGTGCCAGCAGCTCGTACGGGGGGGGTATCCACAATGAGCAGTTCTTC	CASSSYGGGIHNEQFF
.	TRBV5-1	.	TRBJ2-3	TGCGCCAGCAGCTTGGTTCTTGGCGCTAGCACAGATACGCAGTATTTT	CASSLVLGASTDTQYF
.	TRBV21-1	few	TRBJ1-4	TGTGCCAGCAGCGCAAGGGTTGAAGGTCGAAGGAGTGGTGAAAAACTGTTTTTT	CASSARVEGRRSGEKLFF
.	TRBV7-9	few	TRBJ1-1	TGTGCCAGCAGCTTAGTGGCAGGAGCCCTGAACACTGAAGCTTTCTTT	CASSLVAGALNTEAFF
TRBD1	TRBV3-1	.	TRBJ2-3	TGTGCCAGCAGCCCGACACTGACAGGGACAGATACGCAGTATTTT	CASSPTLTGTDTQYF
TRBD1	TRBV20-1	.	TRBJ1-2	TGCAGTGCCCCGCAAGGGGGCAACTATGGCTACACCTTC	CSAPQGGNYGYTF
.	TRBV11-2	.	TRBJ2-3	TGTGCCAGCAGCCGGACCGTAATCTCAGATACGCAGTATTTT	CASSRTVISDTQYF
.	TRBV6-2/TRBV6-3	few	TRBJ1-4	TGTGCCAGCAGTTACTCCACAGGAGGAGGGGAAAAACTGTTTTTT	CASSYSTGGGEKLFF
.	TRBV5-1	.	TRBJ2-6	TGCGCCAGCAGCTTACAGGGCTTACTCAGCTCTGGGGCCAACGTCCTGACTTTC	CASSLQGLLSSGANVLTF
TRBD1	TRBV2	once	TRBJ2-7	TGTGCCAGCAGGGGACAGGACGAAACTTGCTACGAGCAGTACTTC	CASRGQDETCYEQYF
.	TRBV20-1	once	TRBJ2-3	TGCAGTGCTAGGAGGATAGCGGCCACAGATACGCAGTATTTT	CSARRIAATDTQYF
.	TRBV28	.	TRBJ2-7	TGTGCCACTACTGGGCCCTGCGAGCAGTACTTC	CATTGPCEQYF
.	TRBV6-1	once	TRBJ2-5	TGTGCCAGCAGTGGGGGGGTTTGGGAGACCCAGTACTTC	CASSGGVWETQYF
.	TRBV6-5	.	TRBJ2-1	TGTGCCAGCAGTTATTTCGGGCTGTGCAATGAGCAGTTCTTC	CASSYFGLCNEQFF
.	TRBV2	once	TRBJ1-1	TGTGCCAGCATTCTTGGGGGGAGCACTGAAGCTTTCTTT	CASILGGSTEAFF
TRBD2	TRBV2	once	TRBJ2-5	TGTGCCACCGGCAACCGTCCAAGAGCGGGGGAGGAAGAGACCCAGTACTTC	CATGNRPRAGEEETQYF
TRBD2	TRBV6-2/TRBV6-3	once	TRBJ2-3	TGTGCCAGCAGTCCCCCTCCGAGGCTGCTAGCGGGAGGGCTGGGAGATACGCAGTATTTT	CASSPPPRLLAGGLGDTQYF
.	TRBV4-1	.	TRBJ2-7	TGCGCCAGCAGCCAAGGCCAGAACTACGGGCAGTACTTC	CASSQGQNYGQYF
.	TRBV9	.	TRBJ1-5	TGTGCCAGCAGCCTTTACGGGGGGGGAAGGCAGCATTTT	CASSLYGGGRQHF
.	TRBV12-3/TRBV12-4	.	TRBJ1-5	TGTGCCAGCAGGGGACCGGGTGGTGGAAATAGCAATCAGCCCCAGCATTTT	CASRGPGGGNSNQPQHF
.	TRBV4-1	.	TRBJ2-1	TGCGCCAGCACGACAGCGGCGGGTTCCTACAATGAGCAGTTCTTC	CASTTAAGSYNEQFF
.	TRBV4-1	many	TRBJ2-7	TGCGCCAGCAGCCAAGAACAGAACCCCTACGAGCAGTACTTC	CASSQEQNPYEQYF
.	TRBV7-9	few	TRBJ2-3	TGTGCCAGCAGCCCTAGAAGACTGGTTTCAGTGGATACGCAGTATTTT	CASSPRRLVSVDTQYF
.	TRBV7-2	.	TRBJ2-2	TGTGCCAGCAGGACGGGACGGCGGAACACCGGGGAGCTGTTTTTT	CASRTGRRNTGELFF
TRBD2	TRBV20-1	.	TRBJ2-5	TGCAGTGCCGACGGACTAGCGGGAGGGCTCGGGGAGACCCAGTACTTC	CSADGLAGGLGETQYF